This note documents a single TCR beta chain sequence. No DNA is shown, since the ends of the CDR3 on it are uncertain; the CDR3 is the one TCRdb lists. Clones were sequenced by immunoSEQ multiplex PCR, and TCRdb holds only the in-frame ones, with some missing. The sample consists of about 370,000 clones, more than 80% of them appearing once. This record belongs to a study of blood T cell repertoires in COVID-19. Overall study: Sites across the United States, Italy and Spain contributed samples from acute and convalescent COVID-19.

Patients in Seattle were enrolled during active infection, then followed longitudinally. The CDR3 numbers 14 amino acids, ends counted. Germline CDR1 LNHDA, CDR2 SQIVND (reference sequence). The gene calls are TRBV19 and TRBJ2-3; the table's D call of TRBD2 was not tested on the DNA. The receptor comes from a woman aged 25 to 39 with COVID-19, enrolled during active disease. Sequenced input: peripheral blood. CDR3 in amino acids: CASTSGLAGDTQYF.